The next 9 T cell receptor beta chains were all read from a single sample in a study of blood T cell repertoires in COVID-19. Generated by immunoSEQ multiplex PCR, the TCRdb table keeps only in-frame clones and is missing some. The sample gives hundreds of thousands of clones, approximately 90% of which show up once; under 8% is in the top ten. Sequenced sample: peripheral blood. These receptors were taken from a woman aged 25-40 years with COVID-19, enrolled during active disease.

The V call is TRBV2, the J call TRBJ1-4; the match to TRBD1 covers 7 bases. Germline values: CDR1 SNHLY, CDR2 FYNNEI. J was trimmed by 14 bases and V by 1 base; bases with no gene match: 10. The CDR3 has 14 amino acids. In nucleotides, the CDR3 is TGTGCCAGCAGTGAAGTCCCCAGGGGGGACACTCTGTTTTTT. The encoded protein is CASSEVPRGDTLFF.

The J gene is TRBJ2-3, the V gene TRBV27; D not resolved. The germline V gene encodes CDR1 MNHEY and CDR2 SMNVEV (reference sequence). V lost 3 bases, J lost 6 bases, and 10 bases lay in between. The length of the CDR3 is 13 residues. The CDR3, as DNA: TGTGCCAGCAGTTTTGCGCATTGGGATACGCAGTATTTT. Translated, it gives CASSFAHWDTQYF.

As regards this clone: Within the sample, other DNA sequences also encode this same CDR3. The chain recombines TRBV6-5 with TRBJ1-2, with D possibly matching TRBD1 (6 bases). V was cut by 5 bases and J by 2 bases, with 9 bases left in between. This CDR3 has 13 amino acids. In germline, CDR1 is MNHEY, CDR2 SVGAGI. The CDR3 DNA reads TGTGCCAGCAGTCAGGGGACAAACTATGGCTACACCTTC. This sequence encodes CASSQGTNYGYTF.

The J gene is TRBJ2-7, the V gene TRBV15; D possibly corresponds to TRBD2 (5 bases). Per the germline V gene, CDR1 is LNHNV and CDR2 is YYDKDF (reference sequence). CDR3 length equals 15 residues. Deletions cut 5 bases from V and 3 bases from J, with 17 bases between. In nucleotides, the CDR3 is TGTGCCACCAGCGAGGCGGCGGAGGTCCTCTACGAGCAGTACTTC. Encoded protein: CATSEAAEVLYEQYF.

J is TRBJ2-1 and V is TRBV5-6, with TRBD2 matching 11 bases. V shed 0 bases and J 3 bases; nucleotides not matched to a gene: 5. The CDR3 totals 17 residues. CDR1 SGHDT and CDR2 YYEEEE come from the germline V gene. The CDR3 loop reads CASSLGRTSGYYNEQFF. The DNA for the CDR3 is TGTGCCAGCAGCTTGGGGCGGACTAGCGGGTACTACAATGAGCAGTTCTTC.

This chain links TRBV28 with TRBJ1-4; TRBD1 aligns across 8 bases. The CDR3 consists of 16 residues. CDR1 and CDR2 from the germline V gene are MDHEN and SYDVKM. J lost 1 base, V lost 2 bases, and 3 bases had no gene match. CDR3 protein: CASSLPTGGTNEKLFF. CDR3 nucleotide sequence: TGTGCCAGCAGTTTACCCACAGGGGGAACTAATGAAAAACTGTTTTTT.

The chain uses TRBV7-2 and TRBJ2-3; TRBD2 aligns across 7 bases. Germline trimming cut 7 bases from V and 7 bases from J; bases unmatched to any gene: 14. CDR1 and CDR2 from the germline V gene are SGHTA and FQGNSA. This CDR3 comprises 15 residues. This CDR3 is CASNPTAGVGNTQYF. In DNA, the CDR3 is TGTGCCAGCAACCCAACCGCGGGGGTTGGGAATACGCAGTATTTT.

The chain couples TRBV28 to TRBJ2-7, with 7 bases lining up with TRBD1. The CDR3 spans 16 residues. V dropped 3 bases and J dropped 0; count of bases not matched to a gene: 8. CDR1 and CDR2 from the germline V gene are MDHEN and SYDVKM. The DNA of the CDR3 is TGTGCCAGCAGTTTCCGGGTAGGGGACAGCTCCTACGAGCAGTACGTC. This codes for CASSFRVGDSSYEQYV.

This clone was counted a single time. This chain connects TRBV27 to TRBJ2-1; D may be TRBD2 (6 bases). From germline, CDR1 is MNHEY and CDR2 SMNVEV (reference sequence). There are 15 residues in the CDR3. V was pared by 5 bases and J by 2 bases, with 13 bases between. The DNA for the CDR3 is TGTGCCAGCAGTCGGCGGGGTTACGCCTACAATGAGCAGTTCTTC. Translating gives CASSRRGYAYNEQFF.